The 30 T cell receptor beta chains below come from one sample, sequenced in a study of blood T cell repertoires in COVID-19. Sequencing was performed with immunoSEQ multiplex PCR; in TCRdb, only in-frame clones are kept and a portion is missing. The sample yields 200,000 to 250,000 clones, about 84% seen once. Sequenced material: PBMCs or T cells enriched from blood (not recorded which). The receptors shown here come from a man between 60 and 75 years old who had recovered from COVID-19.

The J gene is TRBJ1-2, the V gene TRBV19; D may be TRBD1 (6 bases). The CDR3 loop spans 14 amino acids. The germline gives CDR1 LNHDA, CDR2 SQIVND (reference sequence). Deletions cut 5 bases from V and 4 bases from J, with 14 bases between. The CDR3 coding sequence is TGTGCCAGTAGTGCCAACAGACAGGTCTATGGCTACACCTTC. The encoded protein is CASSANRQVYGYTF.

This clone appeared once. The V and J genes are TRBV4-2 and TRBJ2-1, with unresolved D. CDR3 size: 17 residues. The V gene lost 3 bases and the J gene lost 1 base, with 16 bases spanning the gap. CDR1 is LGHNA, CDR2 YNFKEQ, per germline. In DNA form, the CDR3 reads TGTGCCAGCAGCCAGGCAGGTTTCCTACTGTCCTACAATGAGCAGTTCTTC. Protein: CASSQAGFLLSYNEQFF.

The CDR3 sequence: CASSLALLYGYTF. The CDR3 nucleotides are TGTGCCAGCAGCTTAGCACTTCTTTATGGCTACACCTTC. V and J are TRBV7-9 and TRBJ1-2; D not resolved. V dropped 0 bases and J dropped 5 bases, with 7 bases sitting between them. This CDR3 region has 13 residues. Germline CDR1 reads SEHNR; CDR2 reads FQNEAQ (reference sequence).

The chain links TRBV12-3 or TRBV12-4 to TRBJ2-7; no clear D gene. The CDR3 is made up of 12 amino acids. The ends were cut back, 6 bases at V and 6 bases at J, with 12 bases in the middle. DNA of the CDR3: TGTGCCAGCAGCTTGACATTTCTCGAGCAGTACTTC. It codes for CASSLTFLEQYF.

The chain recombines TRBV6-5 with TRBJ2-3, with D maybe TRBD1 (5 bases). V was trimmed by 6 bases and J by 2 bases, leaving 9 bases between them. This CDR3 is 13 amino acids long. The V gene's germline CDR1 is MNHEY and CDR2 SVGAGI. This CDR3 is CASRKGATDTQYF. The DNA for the CDR3 is TGTGCCAGCAGAAAAGGGGCCACAGATACGCAGTATTTT.

This chain uses TRBV30 with TRBJ2-5; 14 bases match TRBD2. Germline trimming cut 2 bases from V and 4 bases from J; bases unmatched to any gene: 6. The CDR3 is 16 residues long. Germline V gives CDR1 GTSNPN, CDR2 SVGIG (reference sequence). The CDR3 coding sequence is TGTGCCTGGAGTCGGACTAGCGGGGGGTATGGAGAGACCCAGTACTTC. Translated, it gives CAWSRTSGGYGETQYF.

This rearrangement joins TRBV6-5 to TRBJ2-7; 7 positions agree with TRBD1. Germline V gene sequence: CDR1 MNHEY, CDR2 SVGAGI. CDR3 size: 14 residues. V dropped 0 bases and J dropped 4; count of bases not matched to a gene: 3. CDR3 residues: CASSYSGTVYEQYF. The CDR3 DNA follows: TGTGCCAGCAGTTACTCCGGGACAGTTTACGAGCAGTACTTC.

CDR3 sequence (DNA): TGCGCCAGCAGCTGGACTCCCGGGGGGAACACCGGGGAGCTGTTTTTT. Protein product: CASSWTPGGNTGELFF. The rearrangement uses TRBV5-1 and TRBJ2-2; a possible D gene is TRBD2 (6 bases). There are 16 residues in the CDR3. Germline-derived CDR1 and CDR2 are SGHRS and YFSETQ. Between the trimmed V and J ends, which lost 3 bases and 1 base, there was a span of 13 bases.

V usage is TRBV6-6 and J usage is TRBJ2-2; TRBD2 matches 7 bases. The V segment lost 2 bases and the J segment 4 bases; nucleotides outside the gene matches: 1. CDR1 MNHNY and CDR2 SVGAGI come from the germline V gene (reference sequence). CDR3 length: 14 residues. The CDR3 reads CASSYREGTGELFF. DNA for the CDR3: TGTGCCAGCAGTTACAGGGAGGGCACCGGGGAGCTGTTTTTT.

The V and J genes are TRBV19 and TRBJ2-1; 11 bases map to TRBD2. Germline trimming cut 6 bases from V and 4 bases from J; bases unmatched to any gene: 8. The CDR3 totals 16 residues. Germline-derived CDR1 and CDR2 are LNHDA and SQIVND (reference sequence). The DNA of the CDR3 is TGTGCCAGTAGCTCTCGAACTAGCGGGGGATACAATGAGCAGTTCTTC. This gives the protein CASSSRTSGGYNEQFF.

This chain connects TRBV18 to TRBJ2-7, with 9 bases matching TRBD1. V gave up 2 bases and J gave up 5 bases; unmatched junction bases: 4. The CDR3 extends over 14 amino acids. Germline V gives CDR1 KGHSH, CDR2 LQKENI. The CDR3 coding sequence is TGTGCCAGCTCACCAACGGGACAGGGCCACGAGCAGTACTTC. Residues: CASSPTGQGHEQYF.

The chain uses TRBV6-5 and TRBJ1-2, with no clear D. V was pared by 2 bases and J by 4 bases, with 17 bases between. This CDR3 spans 16 amino acids. Germline V gives CDR1 MNHEY, CDR2 SVGAGI. Here the CDR3 DNA reads TGTGCCAGCAGTTACCAAGGGAGGGAAGGTCGCTATGGCTACACCTTC. It is translated as CASSYQGREGRYGYTF.

In its sample, this clone was seen once. The chain recombines TRBV2 with TRBJ1-2; 7 bases fit TRBD1. The CDR3 length is 14 residues. Per the germline V gene, CDR1 is SNHLY and CDR2 is FYNNEI. The V segment lost 6 bases and the J segment 6 bases; nucleotides outside the gene matches: 10. The CDR3: CASSKQGLPNGYTF. CDR3 DNA: TGTGCCAGCAGCAAACAGGGGCTTCCAAATGGCTACACCTTC.

V gene TRBV19 combines with J gene TRBJ1-2, with 10 bases matching TRBD1. CDR3 length equals 15 residues. Per germline, CDR1 LNHDA and CDR2 SQIVND (reference sequence). Trimming removed 5 bases from V and 3 bases from J; junction bases left unmatched: 6. The CDR3 DNA is TGTGCCAGTAGTGCCCGGGACAGGGGCGACTATGGCTACACCTTC. It codes for CASSARDRGDYGYTF.

In this sample, this clone turned up a few times. CDR3 in amino acids: CASSLTGRDKTQYF. The CDR3 DNA follows: TGTGCCAGTAGTCTCACAGGGAGGGACAAGACCCAGTACTTC. The rearrangement uses TRBV19 and TRBJ2-5; the D gene is possibly TRBD2 (7 bases). The CDR3 contains 14 residues. V was trimmed by 5 bases and J by 6 bases, leaving 16 bases between them. CDR1 and CDR2 (germline): LNHDA, SQIVND (reference sequence).

This clone came up once. The V gene is TRBV2, the J gene TRBJ2-3; the match to TRBD1 covers 8 bases. This CDR3 comprises 19 residues. The V gene's germline CDR1 is SNHLY and CDR2 FYNNEI. J lost 3 bases, V lost 2 bases, and 16 bases had no gene match. The CDR3 bases are TGTGCCAGCAGTGAAACCGGGACAGGCGGTCTCCGGCCAACAGATACGCAGTATTTT. Translated: CASSETGTGGLRPTDTQYF. The complete variable domain, with remaining parts taken from reference TRBV2 and TRBJ2-3, reads EPEVTQTPSHQVTQMGQEVILRCVPISNHLYFYWYRQILGQKVEFLVSFYNNEISEKSEIFDDQFSVERPDGSNFTLKIRSTKLEDSAMYFCASSETGTGGLRPTDTQYFGPGTRLTVL.

The rearrangement joins TRBV4-3 to TRBJ2-7; TRBD1 matches 7 bases. Germline trimming cut 1 base from V and 4 bases from J; bases unmatched to any gene: 10. Germline loops: CDR1 LGHNA, CDR2 YSLEER. The CDR3 length is 16 residues. The CDR3 coding sequence is TGCGCCAGCAGCCAAGCCTGGGGTTTACAGGGGTACGAGCAGTACTTC. This gives the protein CASSQAWGLQGYEQYF.

This clone is judged medium-sized (0.01 to 0.1%). The gene calls are TRBV2 and TRBJ2-7, with D perhaps matching TRBD1 (5 bases). Germline CDR1 is SNHLY and CDR2 is FYNNEI. V lost 7 bases, J lost 5 bases, and 15 bases lay in between. The CDR3 has 13 amino acids. CDR3 residues: CASKGNVVDEQYF. The CDR3 DNA sequence: TGTGCCAGCAAGGGGAACGTGGTCGACGAGCAGTACTTC.

This chain uses TRBV7-6 with TRBJ1-1; TRBD1 aligns across 8 bases. CDR3 length equals 17 residues. V lost 5 bases, J lost 3 bases, and 14 bases stayed unmatched. The germline V gene has CDR1 SGHVS and CDR2 FNYEAQ. This chain's CDR3 is CASSRRQGADGYTEAFF. Here the CDR3 DNA reads TGTGCCAGCAGCCGCCGGCAGGGGGCAGATGGGTACACTGAAGCTTTCTTT.

The rearrangement joins TRBV28 to TRBJ1-2; no reliable D call. V was cut by 4 bases and J by 6 bases, with 6 bases left in between. Germline loops: CDR1 MDHEN, CDR2 SYDVKM. This CDR3 has 11 amino acids. CDR3 bases: TGTGCCAGCAGTTCGACACATGGCTACACCTTC. Translating it yields CASSSTHGYTF.

Details on this clone: In the same sample, other DNA sequences code for this CDR3. This chain links TRBV30 with TRBJ1-2; TRBD1 might be the D (5 bases). V was clipped by 1 base and J by 4 bases, with 7 bases between them. The CDR3 runs to 12 residues. Germline CDR1 GTSNPN, CDR2 SVGIG (reference sequence). In DNA form, the CDR3 reads TGTGCCTGGAGTGCAGACAGCTATGGCTACACCTTC. Protein sequence: CAWSADSYGYTF.

This chain joins TRBV19 and TRBJ2-1, with 9 bases that match TRBD2. This CDR3 comprises 16 residues. The trim removed 3 bases at V and 2 bases at J, leaving 5 bases unmatched. CDR1 is LNHDA, CDR2 SQIVND, per germline (reference sequence). The CDR3 region is CASSMLAGLTYNEQFF. The CDR3 DNA reads as TGTGCCAGTAGTATGCTAGCGGGGTTGACCTACAATGAGCAGTTCTTC.

This chain joins TRBV9 and TRBJ1-4, with 8 bases lining up with TRBD1. Germline V CDR1 and CDR2: SGDLS, YYNGEE. V gave up 3 bases and J gave up 3 bases; unmatched junction bases: 4. This CDR3 is 15 amino acids long. The CDR3 spells CASSGTGGSNEKLFF. In DNA form, the CDR3 reads TGTGCCAGCAGCGGAACAGGGGGTTCTAATGAAAAACTGTTTTTT.

The J gene is TRBJ2-1, the V gene TRBV10-3, with a possible D match to TRBD1 (6 bases). V lost 2 bases and J lost 0, with 8 bases in between. Germline V gives CDR1 ENHRY, CDR2 SYGVKD. CDR3 length equals 15 residues. This CDR3 reads CAISEQGSSYNEQFF. The CDR3 coding sequence is TGTGCCATCAGTGAGCAGGGGTCCTCCTACAATGAGCAGTTCTTC.

DNA for the CDR3: TGTGCCAGCAGCTTACAGGGGGGCGGTAACTATGGCTACACCTTC. Its protein product is CASSLQGGGNYGYTF. The rearrangement joins TRBV5-8 to TRBJ1-2; TRBD1 agrees at 8 bases. The CDR3 has 15 residues. The germline CDR1 and CDR2 sequences are SGHTS and YDEGEE. Losses at the gene ends were 2 bases for V and 1 base for J; bases not matched to a gene: 4.

This clone was seen once. The chain joins TRBV5-4 to TRBJ1-2, with no clear D. Trimming took 1 base from V and 3 from J, leaving 4 bases between them. CDR1 is SGHNT and CDR2 is YYREEE in the germline V gene (reference sequence). This CDR3 has 12 amino acids. The DNA of the CDR3 is TGTGCCAGCAGCTTGAGAGACTATGGCTACACCTTC. It yields the protein CASSLRDYGYTF.

V usage is TRBV11-3 and J usage is TRBJ2-1; a weak D match, TRBD2 (6 bases). This CDR3 spans 15 amino acids. Germline CDR1 reads SGHNT; CDR2 reads YENEEA. The V end was cut by 3 bases, the J end by 4 bases, with 13 bases between. The CDR3 is CASSFIGGDYNEQFF. In DNA form, the CDR3 reads TGTGCCAGCAGCTTCATCGGGGGTGATTACAATGAGCAGTTCTTC. The whole variable domain, filled in from reference TRBV11-3 and TRBJ2-1, reads EAGVVQSPRYKIIEKKQPVAFWCNPISGHNTLYWYLQNLGQGPELLIRYENEEAVDDSQLPKDRFSAERLKGVDSTLKIQPAELGDSAVYLCASSFIGGDYNEQFFGPGTRLTVL.

DNA of the CDR3: TGTGCCAGCAGCTTAACCCCCCCGGGGGGGGCCTACAATGAGCAGTTCTTC. The encoded protein is CASSLTPPGGAYNEQFF. The rearrangement joins TRBV7-8 to TRBJ2-1, with 8 nucleotides matching TRBD2. This CDR3 contains 17 residues. J lost 2 bases, V lost 2 bases, and 8 bases had no gene match. Germline CDR1 is SGHVS and CDR2 is FQNEAQ.

The chain uses TRBV24-1 and TRBJ1-2; possible D gene TRBD1, 6 bases. The CDR3 extends over 14 amino acids. Germline V gives CDR1 KGHDR, CDR2 SFDVKD. Trimming stripped 4 bases from V and 5 bases from J, with 13 bases between. The CDR3 nucleotides read TGTGCCACCAGTGACCAGGGGAACAATTATGGCTACACCTTC. It codes for CATSDQGNNYGYTF.

The V and J genes are TRBV13 and TRBJ1-1; no reliable D call. The germline V gene has CDR1 PRHDT and CDR2 FYEKMQ (reference sequence). The ends were cut back, 2 bases at V and 8 bases at J, with 6 bases in the middle. This CDR3 contains 11 residues. The CDR3 DNA sequence: TGTGCCAGCAGCTTAAATGAGGAAGCTTTCTTT. It encodes CASSLNEEAFF.